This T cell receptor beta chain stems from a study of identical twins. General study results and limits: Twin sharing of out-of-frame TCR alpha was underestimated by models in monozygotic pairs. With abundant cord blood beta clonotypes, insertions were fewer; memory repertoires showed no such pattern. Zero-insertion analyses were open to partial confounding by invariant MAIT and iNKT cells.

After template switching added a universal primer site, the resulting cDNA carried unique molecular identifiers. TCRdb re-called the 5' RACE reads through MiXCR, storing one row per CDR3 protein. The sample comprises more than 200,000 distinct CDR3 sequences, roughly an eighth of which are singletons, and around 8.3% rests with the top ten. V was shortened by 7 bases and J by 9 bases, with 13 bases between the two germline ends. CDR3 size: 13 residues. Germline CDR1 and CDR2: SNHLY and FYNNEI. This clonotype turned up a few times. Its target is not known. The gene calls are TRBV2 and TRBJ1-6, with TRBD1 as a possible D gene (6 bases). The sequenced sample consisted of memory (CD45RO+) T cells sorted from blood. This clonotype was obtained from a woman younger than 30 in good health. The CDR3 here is CASIDRRISPLHF. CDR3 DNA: TGTGCCAGCATAGACAGGAGAATTTCACCCCTCCACTTT.